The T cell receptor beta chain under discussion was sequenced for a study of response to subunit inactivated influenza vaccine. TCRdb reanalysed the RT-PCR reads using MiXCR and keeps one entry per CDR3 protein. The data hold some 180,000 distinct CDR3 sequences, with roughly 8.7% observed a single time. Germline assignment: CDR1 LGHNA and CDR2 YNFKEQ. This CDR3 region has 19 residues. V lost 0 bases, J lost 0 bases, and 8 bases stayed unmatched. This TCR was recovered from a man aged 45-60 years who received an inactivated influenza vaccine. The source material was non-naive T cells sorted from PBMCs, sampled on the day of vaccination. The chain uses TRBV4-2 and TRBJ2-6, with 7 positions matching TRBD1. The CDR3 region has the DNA TGTGCCAGCAGCCAAGACCCCCACAGGGGTGGCTCTGGGGCCAACGTCCTGACTTTC. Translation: CASSQDPHRGGSGANVLTF.